The 13 T cell receptor beta chains presented below share a single source sample, sequenced in a study of preoperative IRX-2 immunotherapy in early breast cancer. Treatment denoted: preoperative locoregional IRX-2 cytokine immunotherapy. Libraries were prepared by immunoSEQ multiplex PCR; TCRdb keeps only in-frame clonotypes and omits some of them. The sample shows roughly 99,000 clones, roughly 89% of them seen only once. The sample here was tumor tissue, taken after IRX-2 immunotherapy. These receptors were obtained from a human donor with breast cancer.

This clone was detected once. CDR3 loop: CASSYKTAMNTEAFF. The CDR3 nucleotides are TGTGCCAGCAGTTACAAGACGGCCATGAACACTGAAGCTTTCTTT. The rearrangement uses TRBV6-8 and TRBJ1-1, with D uncertain. CDR3 length equals 15 residues. With 2 bases removed from V and 0 bases from J, the gap between germline ends came to 10 bases. Per germline, CDR1 MNHGY and CDR2 SAAAGT.

This chain joins TRBV5-1 and TRBJ2-7, with 8 bases identical to TRBD2. The germline CDR1 and CDR2 sequences are SGHRS and YFSETQ. The CDR3 has 16 amino acids. The V gene end was trimmed by 0 bases and the J gene end by 2 bases; junction bases not matched to a gene: 7. The CDR3 loop reads CASSLERTSGTYEQYF. DNA of the CDR3: TGCGCCAGCAGCTTGGAACGAACTAGCGGCACCTACGAGCAGTACTTC.

The V and J genes are TRBV28 and TRBJ2-1; 7 positions agree with TRBD1. This CDR3 has 14 residues. V trimming: 6 bases; J trimming: 4 bases; junction bases outside the gene matches: 6. CDR1 and CDR2 (germline): MDHEN, SYDVKM. Here the CDR3 reads CASSLTTGYNEQFF. Here the CDR3 DNA reads TGTGCCAGCAGCCTGACGACAGGGTACAATGAGCAGTTCTTC.

This rearrangement joins TRBV7-1 to TRBJ2-7; D possibly corresponds to TRBD1 (6 bases). TRBV7-1 is assigned to the ORF class and has an uncertain function. The CDR3 has 15 amino acids. The germline V and J ends were trimmed by 4 bases and 2 bases, with 15 bases remaining between them. This CDR3 reads CASSLQAGTTYEQYF. CDR3 in DNA: TGTGCCAGCAGCTTGCAGGCCGGGACAACCTACGAGCAGTACTTC.

The genes are TRBV19 and TRBJ2-3, with 12 positions matching TRBD2. Per germline, CDR1 LNHDA and CDR2 SQIVND (reference sequence). V gave up 4 bases and J gave up 1 base; unmatched junction bases: 3. The length of the CDR3 is 16 residues. The CDR3 DNA follows: TGTGCCAGTAGTAAAAGACTAGCGGGGGGCACAGATACGCAGTATTTT. This translates into CASSKRLAGGTDTQYF.

The V gene is TRBV30, the J gene TRBJ1-2; D call uncertain. The CDR3 is 16 amino acids. Germline-derived CDR1 and CDR2 are GTSNPN and SVGIG (reference sequence). The V gene lost 2 bases and the J gene lost 6 bases, with 22 bases spanning the gap. The CDR3: CAWSLTSDASTDGYTF. The CDR3 DNA sequence: TGTGCCTGGAGTCTAACCTCGGACGCTAGCACGGATGGCTACACCTTC.

The genes are TRBV7-6 and TRBJ2-7; 10 bases align to TRBD2. There are 14 residues in the CDR3. J gave up 1 base and V 5 bases, and 2 bases lay outside the gene matches. Germline V gene sequence: CDR1 SGHVS, CDR2 FNYEAQ. This chain's CDR3 is CASSATSGSYEQYF. The DNA for the CDR3 is TGTGCCAGCAGCGCGACTAGCGGGTCCTACGAGCAGTACTTC. The full variable domain, in which reference TRBV7-6 and TRBJ2-7 provide the parts outside the CDR3, is GAGVSQSPRYKVTKRGQDVALRCDPISGHVSLYWYRQALGQGPEFLTYFNYEAQQDKSGLPNDRFSAERPEGSISTLTIQRTEQRDSAMYRCASSATSGSYEQYFGPGTRLTVT.

The gene calls are TRBV5-1 and TRBJ2-1, with 9 bases lining up with TRBD1. V was pared by 4 bases and J by 6 bases, with 14 bases of the junction left unmatched. The CDR3 extends over 17 amino acids. Germline V gene data show CDR1 as SGHRS and CDR2 as YFSETQ. DNA for the CDR3: TGCGCCAGCAGCCCGGACCCGGGACAGGGAAATCTCAATGAGCAGTTCTTC. Its protein product is CASSPDPGQGNLNEQFF. The full variable domain, completed using reference TRBV5-1 and TRBJ2-1, is KAGVTQTPRYLIKTRGQQVTLSCSPISGHRSVSWYQQTPGQGLQFLFEYFSETQRNKGNFPGRFSGRQFSNSRSEMNVSTLELGDSALYLCASSPDPGQGNLNEQFFGPGTRLTVL.

This chain uses TRBV5-1 with TRBJ2-3; either TRBD1 or TRBD2 may supply D (5 bases each). V dropped 4 bases and J dropped 5 bases, with 14 bases sitting between them. This CDR3 region has 14 residues. CDR1 is SGHRS, CDR2 YFSETQ, per germline. The CDR3 reads CASSVGTALDTQYF. CDR3 in DNA: TGCGCCAGCAGCGTCGGGACGGCGCTAGATACGCAGTATTTT.

The chain recombines TRBV30 with TRBJ2-7; D is unclear. The CDR3 is 11 amino acids. V shed 3 bases and J shed 1 base, with 4 bases lying between them. In germline, CDR1 is GTSNPN, CDR2 SVGIG (reference sequence). The CDR3 nucleotides read TGTGCCTGGAGCGGGTCCTACGAGCAGTACTTC. Amino acid sequence: CAWSGSYEQYF.

This clone was seen once. The rearrangement joins TRBV19 to TRBJ1-1; the D is unclear. V lost 2 bases and J 1 base, leaving 17 bases between the germline ends. The CDR3 loop spans 17 amino acids. Germline-derived CDR1 and CDR2 are LNHDA and SQIVND (reference sequence). The CDR3 DNA follows: TGTGCCAGTAGTATACTTGCCCCACACCGCAAGAACACTGAAGCTTTCTTT. Amino acids: CASSILAPHRKNTEAFF.

The chain has TRBV23-1 and TRBJ1-3; D perhaps matches TRBD1 (5 bases). TRBV23-1 carries the ORF label, with uncertain function. V gave up 6 bases and J gave up 0 bases, with 12 bases separating them. The CDR3 runs to 15 residues. The CDR3 sequence is CASSPGLSSGNTIYF. In DNA, the CDR3 is TGCGCCAGCAGCCCGGGGCTAAGCTCTGGAAACACCATATATTTT.

V gene TRBV19 combines with J gene TRBJ2-7; 7 bases agree with TRBD2. The CDR3 loop spans 12 amino acids. The J segment lost 7 bases and the V segment lost 5 bases, leaving 5 bases of the junction unmatched. Germline CDR1 and CDR2: LNHDA and SQIVND (reference sequence). CDR3: CASSPPGGEQYF. Written as DNA, the CDR3 is TGTGCCAGTAGTCCCCCCGGGGGGGAGCAGTACTTC. Together with reference TRBV19 and TRBJ2-7, the CDR3 gives the full variable domain: DGGITQSPKYLFRKEGQNVTLSCEQNLNHDAMYWYRQDPGQGLRLIYYSQIVNDFQKGDIAEGYSVSREKKESFPLTVTSAQKNPTAFYLCASSPPGGEQYFGPGTRLTVT.